This TCR beta chain comes out of a study of Graves' ophthalmopathy and Graves' hyperthyroidism. RNA transcripts yielded amplified TCR beta CDR3 regions. First-round RT-PCR with HTBI primers preceded a second-round multiplex PCR. One entry per CDR3 protein, called by TCRdb with MiXCR from the multiplex PCR reads. The sample holds some 200,000 distinct CDR3 sequences, roughly 27% seen once. This clonotype was recorded many times. V was pared by 0 bases and J by 3 bases, with 5 bases of the junction left unmatched. This CDR3 is built from 16 residues. Germline CDR1 reads LGHNA; CDR2 reads YSLEER. The chain couples TRBV4-3 to TRBJ2-7, with 10 nucleotides matching TRBD1. Sequencing input: peripheral blood. The source is a middle-aged man with Graves' ophthalmopathy. CDR3 residues: CASSQEPGQGYYEQYF. CDR3 DNA: TGCGCCAGCAGCCAAGAACCGGGACAGGGGTACTACGAGCAGTACTTC.